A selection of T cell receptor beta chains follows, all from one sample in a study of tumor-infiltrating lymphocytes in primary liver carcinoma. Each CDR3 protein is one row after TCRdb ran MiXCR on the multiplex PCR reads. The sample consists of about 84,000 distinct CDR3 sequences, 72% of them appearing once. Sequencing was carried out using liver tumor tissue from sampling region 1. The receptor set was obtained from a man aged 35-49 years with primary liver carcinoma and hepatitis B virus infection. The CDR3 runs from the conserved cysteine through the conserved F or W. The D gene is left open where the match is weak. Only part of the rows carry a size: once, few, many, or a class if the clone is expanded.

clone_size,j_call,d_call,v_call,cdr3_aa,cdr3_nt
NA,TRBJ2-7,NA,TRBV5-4,CASSLGGLAVGEQYF,TGTGCCAGCAGCTTGGGCGGGCTTGCGGTTGGCGAGCAGTACTTC
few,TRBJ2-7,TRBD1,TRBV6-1,CARSRGPEQYF,TGTGCCCGTTCCAGGGGGCCCGAGCAGTACTTC
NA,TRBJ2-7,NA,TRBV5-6,CASSLAGTTYSYVQYF,TGTGCCAGCAGCTTGGCCGGGACAACCTACTCCTACGTGCAATACTTC
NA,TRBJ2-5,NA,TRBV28,CANSSGHPCQETQYF,TGTGCCAACAGTTCGGGACACCCGTGCCAAGAGACCCAGTACTTC
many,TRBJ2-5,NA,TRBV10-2,CASSESGPKETQYF,TGCGCCAGCAGTGAATCCGGACCCAAAGAGACCCAGTACTTC
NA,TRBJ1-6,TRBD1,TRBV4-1,CASSLLPGQSNPTLHF,TGCGCCAGCAGCCTCCTCCCGGGACAGAGTAATCCAACCCTCCACTTT
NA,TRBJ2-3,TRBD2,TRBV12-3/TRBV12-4,CASSLAAGSDTQYF,TGTGCCAGCAGTTTGGCAGCGGGATCAGATACGCAGTATTTT
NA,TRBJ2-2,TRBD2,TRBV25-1,CASKGLAGWNTGELFF,TGTGCCAGCAAAGGGCTAGCGGGATGGAACACCGGAGAGCTGTTTTTT
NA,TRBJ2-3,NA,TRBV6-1,CVSSSRTDTQYF,TGTGTCAGCAGTTCCCGCACAGATACGCAGTATTTT
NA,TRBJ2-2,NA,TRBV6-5,CATSYAVDSTGELFF,TGTGCCACTAGTTACGCAGTGGACAGCACCGGGGAGCTGTTTTTT
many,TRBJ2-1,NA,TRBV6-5,CASSYGSGGNEQFF,TGTGCCAGCAGTTACGGGTCGGGCGGCAATGAGCAGTTCTTC
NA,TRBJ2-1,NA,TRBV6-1,CASRSKTSRANEQFF,TGTGCCAGCAGATCCAAAACTAGCCGTGCAAATGAGCAGTTCTTC
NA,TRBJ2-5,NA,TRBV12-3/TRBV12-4,CADSRQETQYF,TGTGCCGACAGTAGGCAAGAGACCCAATACTTC
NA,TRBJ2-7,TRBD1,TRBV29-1,CSVEEGGQGVYEQYF,TGCAGCGTTGAAGAAGGAGGACAGGGGGTGTACGAGCAGTACTTC
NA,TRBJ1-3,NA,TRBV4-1,CASSRGSTGNTIYF,TGCGCCAGCAGCCGTGGTAGCACTGGAAACACCATATATTTT
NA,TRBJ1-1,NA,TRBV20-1,CSARAIDKNTEAFF,TGCAGTGCTAGGGCAATTGACAAGAACACTGAAGCTTTCTTT
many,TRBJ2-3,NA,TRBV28,CASSIRVPDTQYF,TGTGCCAGCAGCATCCGGGTCCCAGATACGCAGTATTTT
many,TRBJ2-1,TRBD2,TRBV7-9,CASRPSSGPAYNEQFF,TGTGCCAGCAGACCCTCTAGCGGGCCCGCCTACAATGAGCAGTTCTTC
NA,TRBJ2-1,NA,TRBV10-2,CASIDRSDVVNEQFF,TGCGCCAGCATTGACCGGAGTGATGTGGTCAATGAGCAGTTCTTC
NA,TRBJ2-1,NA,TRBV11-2,CAGTLVQENNEHLF,TGTGCCGGCACCTTAGTGCAGGAGAACAATGAGCATTTATTC
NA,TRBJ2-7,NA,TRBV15,CATSREGDLFYEQYF,TGTGCCACCAGCAGAGAAGGGGACCTTTTCTACGAGCAGTACTTC
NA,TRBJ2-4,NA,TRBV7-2,CASSGTPGVNIQYF,TGTGCCAGCAGCGGGACCCCCGGGGTCAACATTCAGTACTTC
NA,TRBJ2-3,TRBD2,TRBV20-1,CSARDGWLAGDDTQYF,TGCAGTGCTAGAGATGGCTGGCTAGCGGGAGACGATACGCAGTATTTT
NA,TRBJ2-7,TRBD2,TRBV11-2,CTSSFPGLGIREQHF,TGTACCAGCAGCTTCCCGGGACTAGGGATCCGCGAGCAGCACTTC
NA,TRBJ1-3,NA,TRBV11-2,CANSPSTGGNTIYF,TGTGCTAACAGCCCCTCGACAGGAGGAAACACCATATACTTT
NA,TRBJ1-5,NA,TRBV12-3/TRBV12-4,CASSMGPGNQPQHF,TGTGCCAGCAGCATGGGCCCAGGCAATCAGCCCCAGCATTTT
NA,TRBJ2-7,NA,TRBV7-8,CVSRGDTSYEQYF,TGTGTCAGTAGGGGGGATACAAGCTACGAGCAGTACTTC
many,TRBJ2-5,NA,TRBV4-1,CASSQEPGAETQYF,TGCGCCAGCAGCCAAGAGCCAGGGGCAGAGACCCAGTACTTC
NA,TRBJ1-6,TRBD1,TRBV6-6,CASRPSDRGENSPLRF,TGTGCCAGCAGACCATCGGACAGGGGAGAAAATTCACCCCTCCGCTTT
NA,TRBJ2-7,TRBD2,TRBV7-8,CVSSPSGRAYEQYF,TGTGTCAGTAGTCCTAGCGGGAGGGCCTACGAGCAGTACTTC
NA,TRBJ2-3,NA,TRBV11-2,CAGGARESAETQYF,TGTGCCGGAGGGGCACGAGAGTCCGCAGAAACGCAGTATTTT
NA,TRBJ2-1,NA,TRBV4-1,CASSQEAGPNNEQFF,TGCGCCAGCAGCCAAGAGGCGGGACCAAACAATGAGCAGTTCTTC
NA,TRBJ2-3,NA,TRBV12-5,CASGWGDTLHF,TGTGCTAGTGGTTGGGGCGATACGCTGCATTTT
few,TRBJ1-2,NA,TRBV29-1,CSVEDEGDGSNYGYTF,TGCAGCGTTGAAGATGAAGGCGACGGGAGTAACTATGGCTACACCTTC
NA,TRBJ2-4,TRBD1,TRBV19,CASSSTGIVNIQYF,TGTGCCAGTAGCTCGACAGGGATCGTTAACATTCAGTACTTC
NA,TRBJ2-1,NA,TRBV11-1,CASSSRGANEQFF,TGTGCCAGCAGTTCCCGCGGGGCAAATGAGCAGTTCTTC
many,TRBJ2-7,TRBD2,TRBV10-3,CAISRTSGLYEQYF,TGTGCCATCAGTCGGACTAGCGGGCTATACGAGCAGTACTTC
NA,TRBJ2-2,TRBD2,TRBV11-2,CADSLVALAGTGELFF,TGTGCCGACAGCTTAGTGGCGCTAGCGGGAACCGGGGAGCTATTTTTT
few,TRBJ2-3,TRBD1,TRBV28,CASSEAGDRGTDTQYF,TGTGCCAGCAGTGAGGCTGGGGACAGGGGCACGGATACGCAGTATTTT
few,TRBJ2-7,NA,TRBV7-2,CASSSIPLEQYF,TGTGCCAGCAGCTCCATACCACTCGAGCAGTACTTC
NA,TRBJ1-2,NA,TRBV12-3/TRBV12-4,CASSEMIGASDTF,TGTGCCAGTAGTGAAATGATAGGGGCCAGTGACACCTTC
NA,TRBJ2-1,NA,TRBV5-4,CASTHGGTGGAADEQFF,TGTGCCAGCACCCATGGGGGCACCGGCGGCGCAGCCGATGAGCAGTTCTTC
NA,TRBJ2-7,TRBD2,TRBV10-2,CAIQLAGEDEQYF,TGCGCCATTCAACTAGCGGGAGAGGACGAGCAGTACTTC
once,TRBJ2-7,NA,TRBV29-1,CCVGGGMAHEQYF,TGCTGCGTTGGAGGCGGGATGGCCCACGAGCAGTACTTC
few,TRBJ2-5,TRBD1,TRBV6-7,CASRTPGQGRRETQYF,TGTGCCAGCAGGACCCCGGGACAGGGGCGGAGGGAGACCCAGTACTTC
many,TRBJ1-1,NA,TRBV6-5,CASSYNRGATEAFF,TGTGCCAGCAGTTACAATCGCGGTGCCACTGAAGCTTTCTTT
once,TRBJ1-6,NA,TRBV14,CANSRLLSPLHF,TGTGCCAACTCCAGGCTCCTTTCACCCCTACACTTT
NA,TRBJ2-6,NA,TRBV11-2,CASTLTSGSFAANFLTF,TGTGCCAGCACCCTCACTTCCGGGAGCTTTGCGGCCAACTTCCTGACTTTC
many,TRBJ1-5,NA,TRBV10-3,CAISDEGPQHF,TGTGCCATCAGTGATGAGGGGCCCCAGCATTTT
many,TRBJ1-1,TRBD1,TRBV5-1,CASSSDRGWEAFF,TGCGCCAGCAGCTCGGACAGGGGCTGGGAAGCTTTCTTT
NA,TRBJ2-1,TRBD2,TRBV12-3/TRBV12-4,CASNQAGGQFF,TGTGCTAGCAACCAAGCGGGAGGGCAGTTCTTC
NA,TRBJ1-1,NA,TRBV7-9,CASCSSGGTEALF,TGTGCCAGCTGCTCAAGTGGGGGTACTGAAGCTCTCTTT
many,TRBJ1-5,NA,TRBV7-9,CASSLGAENQPQHF,TGTGCCAGCAGCTTAGGGGCGGAGAATCAGCCCCAGCATTTT
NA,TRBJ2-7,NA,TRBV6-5,CASSYSGAQSSYDQYF,TGTGCCAGCAGTTACTCAGGGGCCCAGTCCTCCTACGATCAGTACTTC
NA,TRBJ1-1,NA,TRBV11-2,CASSLVFGSGTFF,NA
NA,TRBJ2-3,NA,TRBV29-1,CSVFSRDGSIQPQYF,TGCAGCGTCTTCTCCCGGGACGGTAGCATTCAGCCCCAGTATTTT
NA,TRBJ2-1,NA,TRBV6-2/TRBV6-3,CPGTRGPLYSEQLF,TGTCCCGGCACCAGGGGCCCTCTTTACAGTGAGCAGTTATTC
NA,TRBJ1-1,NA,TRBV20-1,CSARDDGGMITEAFF,TGCAGTGCTAGAGATGATGGGGGCATGATCACTGAAGCTTTCTTT
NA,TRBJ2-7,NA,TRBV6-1,CAGSEIGREQYF,TGTGCCGGCAGTGAAATCGGGCGCGAACAGTACTTC
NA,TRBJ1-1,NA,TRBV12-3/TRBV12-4,CTSSLYEGRWAEAFF,TGTACCAGCAGTTTATATGAGGGAAGATGGGCTGAAGCTTTCTTT